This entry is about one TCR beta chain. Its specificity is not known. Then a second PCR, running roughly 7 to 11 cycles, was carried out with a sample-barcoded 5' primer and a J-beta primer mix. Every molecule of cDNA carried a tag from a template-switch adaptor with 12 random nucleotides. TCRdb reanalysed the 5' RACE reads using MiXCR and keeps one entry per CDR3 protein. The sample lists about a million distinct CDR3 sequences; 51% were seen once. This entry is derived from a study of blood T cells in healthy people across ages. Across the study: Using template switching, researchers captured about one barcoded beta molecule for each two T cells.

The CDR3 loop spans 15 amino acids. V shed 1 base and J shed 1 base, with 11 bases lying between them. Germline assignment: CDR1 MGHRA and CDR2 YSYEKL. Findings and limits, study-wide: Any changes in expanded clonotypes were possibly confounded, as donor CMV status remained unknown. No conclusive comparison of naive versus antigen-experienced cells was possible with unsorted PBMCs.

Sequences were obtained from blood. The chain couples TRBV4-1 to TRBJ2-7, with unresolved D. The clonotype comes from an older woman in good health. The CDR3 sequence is CASSQALLGSYEQYF. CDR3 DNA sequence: TGCGCCAGCAGCCAAGCCCTACTGGGGTCCTACGAGCAGTACTTC.